This T cell receptor (beta chain) was sequenced for a study of neurological immune-mediated disorders. TCRdb redid the calling of the 5' RACE reads with MiXCR, one entry per CDR3 protein. The sample yields some 37,000 distinct CDR3 sequences, 10% seen once. Germline lookup yields CDR1 SGHTA and CDR2 FQGNSA. V lost 5 bases to trimming and J lost 6 bases, with 11 bases between them. The CDR3 sequence is 13 residues long. This clonotype was counted many times. The antigen remains unidentified. General study points: Sharing of CDR3 amino acid sequences among expanded clones across subjects was absent, suggesting private repertoires in all groups.

V is TRBV7-2 and J is TRBJ1-5, with D uncertain. This TCR was recovered from a woman in her twenties or thirties with HTLV-1-associated myelopathy (HAM/TSP). The specimen was PBMCs. This CDR3 reads CASSPRRGQPQHF. The DNA of the CDR3 is TGTGCCAGCAGCCCCAGACGGGGTCAGCCCCAGCATTTT. Full variable domain (rest looked up from reference TRBV7-2 and TRBJ1-5): GAGVSQSPSNKVTEKGKDVELRCDPISGHTALYWYRQSLGQGLEFLIYFQGNSAPDKSGLPSDRFSAERTGGSVSTLTIQRTQQEDSAVYLCASSPRRGQPQHFGDGTRLSIL.